Described below is a single T cell receptor beta chain sequence and its context. Its antigen is still unknown. It was 5'RACE with constant-segment primers that produced the TCR alpha and TCR beta cDNA libraries, which carried sample barcodes and UMIs. From the 5' RACE reads, TCRdb called clonotypes with MiXCR, one entry per CDR3 protein. The sample lists a few hundred thousand distinct CDR3 sequences, under 20% occurring once. The CDR3 loop spans 15 amino acids. V lost 4 bases and J lost 8; bases outside the gene matches: 11. From germline, CDR1 is SGHTA and CDR2 FQGNSA. This entry is derived from a study of T-cell memory formation after mild COVID-19. General observations from the study: Cross-reactive memory seemingly joined, as some responding clones were found in pre-infection memory.

This TCR came from a man between 18 and 35 years old who had mild COVID-19 (a few samples of this study predate the infection). Cell type and time point are not known. The sequencing input was PBMCs or a T cell subset sorted from them (not recorded which). The J gene is TRBJ2-3, the V gene TRBV7-2, with 8 positions matching TRBD2. The CDR3 DNA sequence: TGTGCCAGCAGCTATGCGGGGGGAACGATTGGTACGCAGTATTTT. This translates into CASSYAGGTIGTQYF.